This T cell receptor (beta chain) was retrieved from a study of T-cell memory formation after mild COVID-19. Looking at the study overall: The two donors had largely donor-specific TCR clusters.

TCRalpha and TCRbeta libraries used 5'RACE with constant-segment primers and UMIs. TCRdb ran MiXCR on the 5' RACE reads and lists one entry per CDR3 protein. The profile shows 560,000 or so distinct CDR3 sequences, 15% to 20% of them singletons. Trimming removed 2 bases at V and 0 bases at J, with 14 bases between. The CDR3 totals 17 residues. A note on this clonotype: The target antigen is unknown.

Whole-study results and caveats: CM and EM subsets held most contracting CD4+ clones; EMRA held CD8+ ones. Later expanders leaned CD4+, whereas clones that contracted between day 15 and 85 were balanced CD4/CD8.

The sequenced sample was PBMCs or a T cell subset sorted from them (not recorded which). The chain uses TRBV12-3 or TRBV12-4 and TRBJ2-1; D possibly corresponds to TRBD2 (5 bases). This clonotype originated in an adult woman who had mild COVID-19 (a few samples of this study predate the infection). Cell type and time point are not known. CDR3 loop: CASSLSFVASSYNEQFF. CDR3 nucleotide sequence: TGTGCCAGCAGTTTATCCTTCGTAGCGAGCTCCTACAATGAGCAGTTCTTC.